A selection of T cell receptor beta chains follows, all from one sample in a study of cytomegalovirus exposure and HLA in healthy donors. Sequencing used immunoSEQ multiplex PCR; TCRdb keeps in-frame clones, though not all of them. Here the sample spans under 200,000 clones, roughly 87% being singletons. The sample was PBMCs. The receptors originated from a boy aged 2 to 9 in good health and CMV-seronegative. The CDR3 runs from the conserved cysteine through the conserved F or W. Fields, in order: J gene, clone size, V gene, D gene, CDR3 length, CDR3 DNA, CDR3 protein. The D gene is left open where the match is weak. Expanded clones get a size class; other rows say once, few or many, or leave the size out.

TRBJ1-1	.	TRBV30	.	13	TGTGCCTGGAGTTACAGGGAAAACACTGAAGCTTTCTTT	CAWSYRENTEAFF
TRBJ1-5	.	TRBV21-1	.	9	TGTGCCAGCAGCAGGCTCCAGCATTTT	CASSRLQHF
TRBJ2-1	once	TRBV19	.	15	TGTGCCAGTAGCATGTACAGGGGACTAGACAATGAGCAGTTCTTC	CASSMYRGLDNEQFF
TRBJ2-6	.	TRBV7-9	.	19	TGTGCCAGCAGCTCGACGCGGGGGCACGTAGCCTCTGGGGCCAACGTCCTGACTTTC	CASSSTRGHVASGANVLTF
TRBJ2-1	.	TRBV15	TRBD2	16	TGTGCCACCGCCCTTGGCGGGAGAAGCTCCTACAATGAGCAGTTCTTC	CATALGGRSSYNEQFF
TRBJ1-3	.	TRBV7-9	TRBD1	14	TGTGCCAGCAGGGTACAGGGGACTGGAAACACCATATATTTT	CASRVQGTGNTIYF
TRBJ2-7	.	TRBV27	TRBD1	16	TGTGCCAGCAGTTTACGGGGACAGGGAAGGAACTACGAGCAGTACTTC	CASSLRGQGRNYEQYF
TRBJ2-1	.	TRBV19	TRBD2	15	TGTGCCAGTAGTATTTCTCTAGCGGGTGTAGATGAGCAGTTCTTC	CASSISLAGVDEQFF
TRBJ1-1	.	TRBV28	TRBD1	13	TGTGCCAGCAGTGTCGGGACAGGGTCGTCAGCTTTCTTT	CASSVGTGSSAFF
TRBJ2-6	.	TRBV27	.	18	TGTGCCAGCAGTTTAGTTTACGAGGTTCACTCTGGGGCCAACGTCCTGACTTTC	CASSLVYEVHSGANVLTF
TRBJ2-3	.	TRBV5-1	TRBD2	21	TGCGCCAGCAGCTGGGGGACTAGCGGGATCGAGCCGGTGGCGTACACAGATACGCAGTATTTT	CASSWGTSGIEPVAYTDTQYF
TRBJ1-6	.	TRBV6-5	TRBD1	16	TGTGCCAGCAGTTATATGAGACAGGGTCTTAATTCACCCCTCCACTTT	CASSYMRQGLNSPLHF
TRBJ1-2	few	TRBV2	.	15	TGTGCCACCGTAACCGACAGTAATATCAACTATGGCTACACCTTC	CATVTDSNINYGYTF
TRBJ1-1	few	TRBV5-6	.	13	TGTGCCAGCAGCTTGGACGGGTCCGTTGGAGCTTTCTTT	CASSLDGSVGAFF
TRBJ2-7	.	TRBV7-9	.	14	TGTTCCAGCAGCGACTCAGTGCTAGCCTACGAGCAGTACTTC	CSSSDSVLAYEQYF
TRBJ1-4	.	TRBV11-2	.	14	TGTGCCAGCAGCTCGAGGGGGGGAGGTGAAAAACTGTTTTTT	CASSSRGGGEKLFF
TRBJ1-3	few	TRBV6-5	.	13	TGTGCCAGCAGTCAGGGTTGGGGAAACACCATATATTTT	CASSQGWGNTIYF
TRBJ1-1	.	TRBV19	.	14	TGTGCCAGTAATCCCAGGGGTCGGAACACTGAAGCTTTCTTT	CASNPRGRNTEAFF
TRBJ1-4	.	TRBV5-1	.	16	TGCGCCAGCAGCCGCTTGGCTGGGGAGGCTAATGAAAAACTGTTTTTT	CASSRLAGEANEKLFF
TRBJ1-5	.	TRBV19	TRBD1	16	TGTGCCAGTAGTACACAGGGGGCGGGTAGCAATCAGCCCCAGCATTTT	CASSTQGAGSNQPQHF
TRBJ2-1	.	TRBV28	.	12	TGTGCCAGCAGGCAAGAGTACAATGAGCAGTTCTTC	CASRQEYNEQFF
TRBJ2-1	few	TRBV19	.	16	TGTGCCAGTAGCTCCCGGACTATACGAGCGGACAATGAGCAGTTCTTC	CASSSRTIRADNEQFF
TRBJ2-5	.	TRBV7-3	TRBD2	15	TGTGCCAGCAGCGCCGTAGCGGGAGGGCAAGAGACCCAGTACTTC	CASSAVAGGQETQYF
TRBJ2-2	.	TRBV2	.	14	TGTGCCAGCAGTGAACGGGGTAACACCGGGGAGCTGTTTTTT	CASSERGNTGELFF
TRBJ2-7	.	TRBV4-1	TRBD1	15	TGCGCCAGCAGCCCTCCGGGACAGGGATTCCACGAGCAGTACTTC	CASSPPGQGFHEQYF
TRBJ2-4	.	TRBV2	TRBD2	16	TGTGCCAGCAGTGAAAGACTAGCGGGAGCCAAAAACATTCAGTACTTC	CASSERLAGAKNIQYF
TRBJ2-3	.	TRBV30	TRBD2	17	TGTGCCTGGGACGAATCAGGACTAGCGGGGAGCACAGATACGCAGTATTTT	CAWDESGLAGSTDTQYF
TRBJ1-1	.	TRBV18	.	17	TGTGCCAGCTCACCACTGCCCTCAGACTATCCGAACACTGAAGCTTTCTTT	CASSPLPSDYPNTEAFF
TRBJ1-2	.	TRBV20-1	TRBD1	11	TGCAGTGCCGTGACAGGGGGTGGCTACACCTTC	CSAVTGGGYTF
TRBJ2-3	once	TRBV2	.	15	TGTGCCAGCAAAACAGCGGGCACTAGCACAGATACGCAGTATTTT	CASKTAGTSTDTQYF